This T cell receptor beta chain is drawn from a study of T cells in Graves' hyperthyroidism and ophthalmopathy. Across the whole study: Sampling of peripheral blood happened at initial diagnosis, prior to any treatment.

This clonotype was seen repeatedly, ten times or more. Its antigen is still unknown. Germline-derived CDR1 and CDR2 are SGHDT and YYEEEE. Trimming removed 2 bases from V and 3 bases from J; junction bases left unmatched: 10. This CDR3 has 17 amino acids. RNA transcripts served as the template for amplifying TCR beta CDR3 regions. With the HTBI primer set, the TCR CDR3 went through a first round of RT-PCR. TCRdb fed the multiplex PCR reads into MiXCR, producing one record per CDR3 protein. The data hold a few hundred thousand distinct CDR3 sequences, with around a sixth observed a single time. Overall study results and limits: Expanded thyroid clonotypes (above 0.001) were mostly also found in blood.

A lack of ophthalmopathy progression within 18 months defined stable Graves' hyperthyroidism. Any patient presenting with uncontrolled infection, other autoimmune disease, pregnancy or lactation was left out. This TCR was sampled from a woman aged 25-40 years with Graves' hyperthyroidism. The sample taken for sequencing was blood. This chain joins TRBV5-6 and TRBJ2-2, with 7 bases identical to TRBD1. The CDR3 sequence is CASSLDRDPWDTGELFF. The CDR3 region has the DNA TGTGCCAGCAGCTTAGACAGGGATCCTTGGGACACCGGGGAGCTGTTTTTT. Combining the CDR3 with reference TRBV5-6 and TRBJ2-2 gives the whole variable domain DAGVTQSPTHLIKTRGQQVTLRCSPKSGHDTVSWYQQALGQGPQFIFQYYEEEERQRGNFPDRFSGHQFPNYSSELNVNALLLGDSALYLCASSLDRDPWDTGELFFGEGSRLTVL.